A selection of T cell receptor beta chains follows, all from one sample in a study of control samples from healthy donors and cancer patients. Produced via immunoSEQ multiplex PCR; TCRdb's table is partial and in-frame only. The repertoire consists of roughly 180,000 clones, with 91% occurring once and the leading ten covering 2%. Sequencing used blood. Source of these receptors: a woman aged 35 to 49 in good health. Both conserved end residues are part of each CDR3. The order of the fields is clone size, D gene, J gene, V gene, CDR3 DNA, CDR3 protein. D genes are given only for firm matches. The size of a clone is reported for some rows only, either as once, few or many, or as a class for expanded clones.

clone size: .; D gene: .; J gene: TRBJ2-2; V gene: TRBV12-1; CDR3 DNA: TGTGCCAGCAGCTTTGATCGGGGTCGGAACACCGGGGAGCTGTTTTTT; CDR3 protein: CASSFDRGRNTGELFF
clone size: .; D gene: TRBD2; J gene: TRBJ2-3; V gene: TRBV5-1; CDR3 DNA: TGCGCCAGCAGCCCTCCTCCGGGACTAGCCACAGATACGCAGTATTTT; CDR3 protein: CASSPPPGLATDTQYF
clone size: .; D gene: TRBD1; J gene: TRBJ2-4; V gene: TRBV9; CDR3 DNA: TGTGCCAGCAGCGACGACAGGGGGCTAGGCATTCAGTACTTC; CDR3 protein: CASSDDRGLGIQYF
clone size: .; D gene: .; J gene: TRBJ2-5; V gene: TRBV2; CDR3 DNA: TGTGCCAACCACGGGGCCCCCGGGGATCGAGAGACCCAGTACTTC; CDR3 protein: CANHGAPGDRETQYF
clone size: .; D gene: .; J gene: TRBJ1-5; V gene: TRBV27; CDR3 DNA: TGTGCCAGCAGTTTACTACTAGGGGATCAGCCCCAGCATTTT; CDR3 protein: CASSLLLGDQPQHF
clone size: .; D gene: .; J gene: TRBJ1-1; V gene: TRBV27; CDR3 DNA: TGTGCCAGCAGCTCCCAGACAGGAGGCACTGAAGCTTTCTTT; CDR3 protein: CASSSQTGGTEAFF
clone size: .; D gene: .; J gene: TRBJ2-2; V gene: TRBV12-3/TRBV12-4; CDR3 DNA: TGTGCCAGCAGTGACAGGACCATCGGGGAGCTGTTTTTT; CDR3 protein: CASSDRTIGELFF
clone size: .; D gene: .; J gene: TRBJ2-3; V gene: TRBV11-2; CDR3 DNA: TGTGCCAGCAGCTTCGGTCCCCCAGATACGCAGTATTTT; CDR3 protein: CASSFGPPDTQYF
clone size: .; D gene: .; J gene: TRBJ2-2; V gene: TRBV7-6; CDR3 DNA: TGTGCCAGCAGAAGCACCGGGGAGCTGTTTTTT; CDR3 protein: CASRSTGELFF
clone size: .; D gene: .; J gene: TRBJ1-4; V gene: TRBV14; CDR3 DNA: TGTGCCAGCAGCCAAGTCAGGGAGGCCGAAAAACTGTTTTTT; CDR3 protein: CASSQVREAEKLFF
clone size: .; D gene: TRBD1; J gene: TRBJ1-4; V gene: TRBV3-1/TRBV3-2; CDR3 DNA: TGTGCCAGCAGCCCCGGGACAGGAGAAAAACTGTTTTTT; CDR3 protein: CASSPGTGEKLFF
clone size: .; D gene: .; J gene: TRBJ1-5; V gene: TRBV19; CDR3 DNA: TGTGCCAGTAGTATATTGAAAATTCTGGGGGGTCAGCCCCAGCATTTT; CDR3 protein: CASSILKILGGQPQHF
clone size: once; D gene: .; J gene: TRBJ2-6; V gene: TRBV6-5; CDR3 DNA: TGTGCCAGCAGTTACGAGGGGTCTGGGGCCAACGTCCTGACTTTC; CDR3 protein: CASSYEGSGANVLTF
clone size: .; D gene: TRBD1; J gene: TRBJ2-3; V gene: TRBV5-8; CDR3 DNA: TGTGCCAGCAGCTTCCGACAGGGCAGCGGCACAGATACGCAGTATTTT; CDR3 protein: CASSFRQGSGTDTQYF
clone size: .; D gene: .; J gene: TRBJ1-1; V gene: TRBV11-2; CDR3 DNA: TGTGCCAGCAGCTTAAATGAGGGGTATGAAGCTTTCTTT; CDR3 protein: CASSLNEGYEAFF
clone size: .; D gene: .; J gene: TRBJ2-2; V gene: TRBV7-9; CDR3 DNA: TGTGCCAGCGAATACCCAATAGTGACCGGGGAGCTGTTTTTT; CDR3 protein: CASEYPIVTGELFF
clone size: .; D gene: .; J gene: TRBJ1-2; V gene: TRBV5-1; CDR3 DNA: TGCGCCAGCAGCTATTCTGGCGGGGGTCCGGGTGGCTACACCTTC; CDR3 protein: CASSYSGGGPGGYTF
clone size: .; D gene: .; J gene: TRBJ2-3; V gene: TRBV4-1; CDR3 DNA: TGCGCCAGCAGCCAAGGACCTCCAGGATCCGCAGATACGCAGTATTTT; CDR3 protein: CASSQGPPGSADTQYF
clone size: .; D gene: TRBD1; J gene: TRBJ1-3; V gene: TRBV6-6; CDR3 DNA: TGTGCCAGCAGCTCGGGGGGACAGGGGGACACCATATATTTT; CDR3 protein: CASSSGGQGDTIYF
clone size: .; D gene: .; J gene: TRBJ1-1; V gene: TRBV2; CDR3 DNA: TGTGCCAGCAGTGTGGGGGGCCTCGGTGAAGCTTTCTTT; CDR3 protein: CASSVGGLGEAFF
clone size: .; D gene: .; J gene: TRBJ1-1; V gene: TRBV12-3/TRBV12-4; CDR3 DNA: TGTGCCAGCAGTTTGGATGGGGGCGCAGCTTTCTTT; CDR3 protein: CASSLDGGAAFF
clone size: .; D gene: TRBD1; J gene: TRBJ2-7; V gene: TRBV7-6; CDR3 DNA: TGTGCCAGCAGCGAGTGTCCGGGACAGGGATGCTACGAGCAGTACTTC; CDR3 protein: CASSECPGQGCYEQYF
clone size: .; D gene: .; J gene: TRBJ1-2; V gene: TRBV5-1; CDR3 DNA: TGCGCCAGCAGACAAGGGGCAGATTATGGGTATGGCTACACCTTC; CDR3 protein: CASRQGADYGYGYTF
clone size: .; D gene: .; J gene: TRBJ1-2; V gene: TRBV4-1; CDR3 DNA: TGCGCCAACGTCCTAAGGGGGAATGGCTACACCTTC; CDR3 protein: CANVLRGNGYTF
clone size: .; D gene: TRBD1; J gene: TRBJ2-7; V gene: TRBV3-1/TRBV3-2; CDR3 DNA: TGTGCCAGCAGGACAGGGGCGGGCGAGCAGTACTTC; CDR3 protein: CASRTGAGEQYF
clone size: .; D gene: TRBD2; J gene: TRBJ2-3; V gene: TRBV16; CDR3 DNA: TGTGCCAGCAGCCAAGGCCTAGCGGGGCACACAGATACGCAGTATTTT; CDR3 protein: CASSQGLAGHTDTQYF
clone size: .; D gene: .; J gene: TRBJ1-1; V gene: TRBV7-9; CDR3 DNA: TGTGCCAGCAACTTCAGGGGCACTGAAGCTTTCTTT; CDR3 protein: CASNFRGTEAFF
clone size: .; D gene: .; J gene: TRBJ1-1; V gene: TRBV7-8; CDR3 DNA: TGTGCCAGCAGCTCGAGGGTTGAAGCTTTCTTT; CDR3 protein: CASSSRVEAFF
clone size: .; D gene: TRBD1; J gene: TRBJ1-6; V gene: TRBV6-1; CDR3 DNA: TGTGCCAGCAGTGCAAGGGGGCAGGATTCACCCCTCCACTTT; CDR3 protein: CASSARGQDSPLHF
clone size: once; D gene: TRBD2; J gene: TRBJ2-5; V gene: TRBV3-1/TRBV3-2; CDR3 DNA: TGTGCCAGCAGCCAGGCCCATGTTCTAGCGGGGATGGGGGAGACCCAGTACTTC; CDR3 protein: CASSQAHVLAGMGETQYF
clone size: once; D gene: TRBD1; J gene: TRBJ2-5; V gene: TRBV5-4; CDR3 DNA: TGTGCCAGCAGCACGGGACAGACCCAAGAGACCCAGTACTTC; CDR3 protein: CASSTGQTQETQYF
clone size: .; D gene: .; J gene: TRBJ2-7; V gene: TRBV6-6; CDR3 DNA: TGTGCCAGCAGAACTAGGCAGGCATCCTACGAGCAGTACTTC; CDR3 protein: CASRTRQASYEQYF
clone size: .; D gene: TRBD2; J gene: TRBJ2-1; V gene: TRBV5-1; CDR3 DNA: TGCGCCAGCAGCCCGGCGAGGGCTAGCGGGGCGAATGAGCAGTTCTTC; CDR3 protein: CASSPARASGANEQFF
clone size: .; D gene: .; J gene: TRBJ2-7; V gene: TRBV21-1; CDR3 DNA: TGTGCCAGCAGCAAAGAGGCCCGCCAGCCAACCTCCTACGAGCAGTACTTC; CDR3 protein: CASSKEARQPTSYEQYF
clone size: .; D gene: TRBD1; J gene: TRBJ1-5; V gene: TRBV7-9; CDR3 DNA: TGTGCCAGCAGCTTAACGACCACAGGGGCGGATCAGCCCCAGCATTTT; CDR3 protein: CASSLTTTGADQPQHF
clone size: .; D gene: TRBD1; J gene: TRBJ2-7; V gene: TRBV6-2/TRBV6-3; CDR3 DNA: TGTGCCAGCAGTTACTCGAGGACAGGGGAGCAGTACTTC; CDR3 protein: CASSYSRTGEQYF
clone size: .; D gene: .; J gene: TRBJ2-5; V gene: TRBV4-1; CDR3 DNA: TGCGCCAGCAGCCAAGGTCGGCAGGTGGTAGGGGAGACCCAGTACTTC; CDR3 protein: CASSQGRQVVGETQYF
clone size: .; D gene: .; J gene: TRBJ2-5; V gene: TRBV15; CDR3 DNA: TGTGCCACCAGCCGAACATTTGTGGAGACCCAGTACTTC; CDR3 protein: CATSRTFVETQYF
clone size: .; D gene: .; J gene: TRBJ2-1; V gene: TRBV6-1; CDR3 DNA: TGTGCCAGCAGTGAAAGGTGGGGGGGCCTAAATGAGCAGTTCTTC; CDR3 protein: CASSERWGGLNEQFF
clone size: .; D gene: .; J gene: TRBJ2-7; V gene: TRBV21-1; CDR3 DNA: TGTGCCAGCAGCAGAAAGACCGATAACGAGCAGTACTTC; CDR3 protein: CASSRKTDNEQYF
clone size: .; D gene: .; J gene: TRBJ2-6; V gene: TRBV9; CDR3 DNA: TGTGCCAGTACGACACAGAGCTCTGGGGCCAACGTCCTGACTTTC; CDR3 protein: CASTTQSSGANVLTF
clone size: .; D gene: .; J gene: TRBJ2-7; V gene: TRBV5-8; CDR3 DNA: TGTGCCAGCAGCTTGCTCTTCTACGAGCAGTACTTC; CDR3 protein: CASSLLFYEQYF